This T cell receptor beta chain was captured by sequencing in a study of regulatory T cells in long-lasting Graves disease. General study findings and limits: Authors noted too few samples as a limitation. Persistent Graves' patients possessed reduced TCR diversity relative to recently diagnosed ones.

Building the TCR beta libraries relied on iRepertoire HTBI primers, and CDR3 regions underwent Arm-PCR. From the multiplex PCR reads, TCRdb called clonotypes with MiXCR, one entry per CDR3 protein. Here the sample spans about half a million distinct CDR3 sequences, roughly 22% being singletons. The sample holds one count of this clonotype. The antigen is not known. Time point meaning: persistent/refractory GD, antithyroid drugs over 5 years with positive TRAb. The authors made the TCR library using RNA they extracted from PBMCs. The patients were drawn from one endocrinology department in Xi'an, China. This receptor was obtained from a female donor with Graves disease. The material sequenced was peripheral blood mononuclear cells (PBMCs), taken when the disease was refractory, from a patient treated with antithyroid drugs.

The CDR3 protein is CASSIDLGGLNIQYF. In nucleotides, the CDR3 is TGTGCCAGTAGTATAGATCTGGGGGGGCTTAACATTCAGTACTTC. The chain uses TRBV19 and TRBJ2-4; possible D gene TRBD2, 7 bases. Germline CDR1 is LNHDA and CDR2 is SQIVND (reference sequence). The CDR3 has 15 amino acids. The V and J ends lost 0 bases and 7 bases respectively, with 13 bases between them.